These T cell receptor beta chains were read from a single sample in a study of PD-1 blockade in classical Hodgkin lymphoma. Measured with immunoSEQ multiplex PCR; TCRdb has only the in-frame clones, and not every one. In the table there are 20,000 or so clones, nearly 75% of which are singletons. The source material was peripheral blood mononuclear cells (PBMCs), sampled before the second cycle of nivolumab. The source of these receptors is a human donor with classical Hodgkin lymphoma. CDR3s include the opening cysteine and the closing phenylalanine or tryptophan. A D gene is named only where the DNA matches it firmly. Rows may omit the clone size; those that give it use once, few, many or a size class.

V	length	size	D	J	DNA	CDR3
TRBV6-5	13	NA	NA	TRBJ1-2	TGTGCCAGCAGACCCGGACAAATAGATGGCTACACCTTC	CASRPGQIDGYTF
TRBV6-6	14	few	NA	TRBJ2-7	TGTGCCAGCAGACCCGGACTGGATTCCTACGAGCAGTACTTC	CASRPGLDSYEQYF
TRBV2	16	NA	NA	TRBJ2-1	TGTGCCAGCACCAGATACTCTACCTCGACGGGAAATGAGCAGTTCTTC	CASTRYSTSTGNEQFF
TRBV6-1	14	NA	NA	TRBJ2-5	TGTGCCAGCAGAAGACTAGGGGCCCAAGAGACCCAGTACTTC	CASRRLGAQETQYF
TRBV19	13	NA	NA	TRBJ1-5	TGTGCCAGTAGTATAGGACCTAATCAGCCCCAGCATTTT	CASSIGPNQPQHF
TRBV6-6	13	NA	NA	TRBJ2-5	TGTGCCAGCACCACCGGGCCGTCTAGGGAGCAGTACTTC	CASTTGPSREQYF
TRBV19	16	NA	TRBD1	TRBJ1-5	TGTGCCAGTAGTAGACAGGGTATGATGAGCAATCAGCCCCAGCATTTT	CASSRQGMMSNQPQHF
TRBV7-2	15	NA	NA	TRBJ1-5	TGTGCCAGCAGCTTAGGGGGCCCCGGCAATCAGCCCCAGCATTTT	CASSLGGPGNQPQHF
TRBV11-2	13	NA	NA	TRBJ2-1	TGTGCCAGCAGCTTAGTTCAAAACAATGAGCAGTTCTTC	CASSLVQNNEQFF
TRBV5-1	15	NA	NA	TRBJ2-5	TGCGCCAGCAGCTTGGGGGGAGGCCCCCAAGAGACCCAGTACTTC	CASSLGGGPQETQYF
TRBV9	17	NA	TRBD2	TRBJ2-5	TGTGCCAGCAGCGCGCCGGGACTAGCGGGAGAGCTGGAGACCCAGTACTTC	CASSAPGLAGELETQYF
TRBV10-2	15	NA	TRBD1	TRBJ1-5	TGCGCCAGCAGGGGTTCGGGACAGCCCAATCAGCCCCAGCATTTT	CASRGSGQPNQPQHF
TRBV21-1	18	NA	NA	TRBJ2-7	TGTGCCAGCAGCAAGAAGAGGAGAGGGGGGCAGCCGATGGCCGGGCAGTACTTC	CASSKKRRGGQPMAGQYF
TRBV19	13	NA	NA	TRBJ1-1	TGTGCCAGTAGTATGGGCGGCAACACTGAAGCTTTCTTT	CASSMGGNTEAFF
TRBV6-1	15	NA	NA	TRBJ1-5	TGTGCCAGCAAAAGACTCGGCCTCAGCAATCAGCCCCAGCATTTT	CASKRLGLSNQPQHF
TRBV11-2	12	NA	TRBD2	TRBJ2-3	TGTGCCAGCAGCATCACTAGCGGGAGCAACCAATTT	CASSITSGSNQF
TRBV5-4	13	few	NA	TRBJ1-1	TGTGCCAGCAGCTTGAGAGGAGTCACTGAAGCTTTCTTT	CASSLRGVTEAFF
TRBV9	18	NA	TRBD2	TRBJ2-1	TGTGCCAGCAGCGCCGTAAGAGGACTAGCGCGCGCCTACAATGAGCAGTTCTTC	CASSAVRGLARAYNEQFF
TRBV28	16	NA	TRBD2	TRBJ2-2	TGTGCCAGCAGGCCCACCGGGACTAGGAACACCGGGGAGCTGTTTTTT	CASRPTGTRNTGELFF
TRBV14	14	NA	TRBD2	TRBJ2-7	TGTGCCAGCAGCCCACTAGCGGCTAATTACGAGCAGTACTTC	CASSPLAANYEQYF
TRBV7-6	17	NA	TRBD1	TRBJ1-5	TGTGCCAGCAGCCCACGACAGGGTCCATTTAGCAATCAGCCCCAGCATTTT	CASSPRQGPFSNQPQHF
TRBV10-3	15	NA	NA	TRBJ2-7	TGTGCCATCAGTGAATCCGGGACCGCTTCCTACGAGCAGTACTTC	CAISESGTASYEQYF
TRBV2	13	NA	NA	TRBJ1-2	TGTGCCAGCAGTGGGACAGCCACTGGCGGCTACACCTTC	CASSGTATGGYTF
TRBV5-1	16	NA	TRBD1	TRBJ2-7	TGCGCCAGCAGCTTGGACCTACAGGGGAGCTCCTACGAGCAGTACTTC	CASSLDLQGSSYEQYF
TRBV7-9	14	NA	NA	TRBJ2-7	TGTGCCAGCAGCAGAGACAGGTCCCAGTACGAGCAGTACTTC	CASSRDRSQYEQYF
TRBV28	14	NA	NA	TRBJ1-5	TGTGCCAGCAGCCGTCAATGGGGCAATCAGCCCCAGCATTTT	CASSRQWGNQPQHF
TRBV19	15	NA	NA	TRBJ1-1	TGTGCCAGTAGTATAACAGGGATCCCAAACACTGAAGCTTTCTTT	CASSITGIPNTEAFF
TRBV19	15	NA	NA	TRBJ1-1	TGTGCCAGTAGCATGCCCGGAACGGGGAACACTGAAGCTTTCTTT	CASSMPGTGNTEAFF
TRBV25-1	17	few	NA	TRBJ2-7	TGTGCCAGCAGTGAATCGTTCGACGGGACGGGACGGGACGAGCAGTACTTC	CASSESFDGTGRDEQYF
TRBV7-9	15	once	TRBD1	TRBJ1-3	TGTGCCAGCAGTAGCAGGGGGGGCTCTGGAAACACCATATATTTT	CASSSRGGSGNTIYF
TRBV19	19	NA	NA	TRBJ2-6	TGTGCCAGTAGTATACCGAGTTGGCTGCCAAGCTCTGGGGCCAACGTCCTGACTTTC	CASSIPSWLPSSGANVLTF
TRBV11-2	11	few	NA	TRBJ2-1	TGTGCCAGCAGCCCCGCCCGGACTCTTTTCTTC	CASSPARTLFF
TRBV9	18	NA	TRBD2	TRBJ2-1	TGTGCCAGCAGCCCGTTCCAGCTAGCGGGAGGCTCCTACAATGAGCAGTTCTTC	CASSPFQLAGGSYNEQFF
TRBV11-2	13	NA	NA	TRBJ2-2	TGTGCCAGCAGCGGTCCCTTGACCGGGGAGCTGTTTTTT	CASSGPLTGELFF
TRBV19	14	NA	NA	TRBJ2-3	TGTGCCAGTAGAAAAAATAGCGGAACAGATACGCAGTATTTT	CASRKNSGTDTQYF
TRBV2	16	NA	NA	TRBJ2-2	TGTGCCAGCAGTGACTCGCGGGGTATCGGCCCCGGGGAGCTGTTTTTT	CASSDSRGIGPGELFF
TRBV28	16	NA	NA	TRBJ2-7	TGTGCCAGCACCCCTTCCCTCGGACGAAGCCCCTACGAGCAGTACTTC	CASTPSLGRSPYEQYF
TRBV18	15	NA	TRBD2	TRBJ2-1	TGTGCCAGCTCAGGACTAGCGGGAGGAGACAATGAGCAGTTCTTC	CASSGLAGGDNEQFF
TRBV18	16	NA	TRBD2	TRBJ2-3	TGTGCCAGCTCATTGCTCGGGACTAGCGGGTCAGATACGCAGTATTTT	CASSLLGTSGSDTQYF
TRBV5-1	15	NA	TRBD2	TRBJ2-2	TGCGCCAGCAGCTATACTAGCGGGAGCGTCGGGGAGCTGTTTTTT	CASSYTSGSVGELFF
TRBV6-5	12	NA	TRBD1	TRBJ2-7	TGTGCCAGCAGTACAGGGGCCTACGAGCAGTACTTC	CASSTGAYEQYF
TRBV18	14	NA	TRBD1	TRBJ2-2	TGTGCCAGCTCACGACAGGGGTCTAACGGGGAGCTGTTTTTT	CASSRQGSNGELFF
TRBV19	16	NA	NA	TRBJ1-5	TGTGCCAGTAGCACACCTCGGACAGTTAGCAATCAGCCCCAGCATTTT	CASSTPRTVSNQPQHF
TRBV7-9	14	NA	NA	TRBJ1-1	TGTGCCAGCAGCCCTATTACAGACAACACTGAAGCTTTCTTT	CASSPITDNTEAFF
TRBV5-1	14	NA	NA	TRBJ2-1	TGCGCCAGCAGCCCGGACAGCACCTACAATGAGCAGTTCTTC	CASSPDSTYNEQFF